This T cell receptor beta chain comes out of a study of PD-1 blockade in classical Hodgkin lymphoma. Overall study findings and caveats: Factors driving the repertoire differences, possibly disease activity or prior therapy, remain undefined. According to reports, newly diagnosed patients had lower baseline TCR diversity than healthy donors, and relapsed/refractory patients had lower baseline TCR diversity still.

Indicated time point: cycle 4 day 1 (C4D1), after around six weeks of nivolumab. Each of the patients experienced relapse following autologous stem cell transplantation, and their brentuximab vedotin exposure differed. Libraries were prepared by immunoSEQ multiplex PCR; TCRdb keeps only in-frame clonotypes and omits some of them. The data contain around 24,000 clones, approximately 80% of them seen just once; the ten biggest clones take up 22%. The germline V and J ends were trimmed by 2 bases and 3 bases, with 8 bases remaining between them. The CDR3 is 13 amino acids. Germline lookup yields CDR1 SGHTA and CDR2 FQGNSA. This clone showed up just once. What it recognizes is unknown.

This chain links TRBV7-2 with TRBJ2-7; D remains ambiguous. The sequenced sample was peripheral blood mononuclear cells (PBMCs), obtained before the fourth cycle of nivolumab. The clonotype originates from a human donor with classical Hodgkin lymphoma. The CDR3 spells CASSLTPNYEQYF. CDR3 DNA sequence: TGTGCCAGCAGCTTAACACCTAACTACGAGCAGTACTTC.